Below are 32 T cell receptor beta chains sequenced from a single sample in a study of monozygotic twins with inflammatory bowel disease. TCRdb reanalyzed the 5' RACE reads and collapses them to one entry per CDR3 protein, without DNA. Listed are roughly 150,000 distinct CDR3 sequences; 2.5% to 3% falls within the top ten. Material: blood. The receptors were sampled from a human donor with ulcerative colitis or Crohn's disease, or a healthy co-twin of an affected twin (not recorded which).

The J gene is TRBJ2-1, the V gene TRBV20-1; TCRdb designates TRBD2, a call that cannot be tested without DNA. The CDR3 has 14 amino acids. The germline V gene has CDR1 DFQATT and CDR2 SNEGSKA (reference sequence). The CDR3 loop is CSARETSGLNEQFF.

The rearrangement uses TRBV28 and TRBJ2-6; TCRdb names TRBD1, which stays unverified in the absence of DNA. The CDR3 covers 14 residues. Germline V gene lookup returns CDR1 MDHEN and CDR2 SYDVKM. The CDR3 loop reads CALSGATGANVLTF.

The CDR3 here is CASSPPVVSTGELFF. The chain employs TRBV18 and TRBJ2-2. The germline gives CDR1 KGHSH, CDR2 LQKENI. CDR3 size: 15 residues. The entire variable domain, with the rest obtained from reference TRBV18 and TRBJ2-2, is as follows: NAGVMQNPRHLVRRRGQEARLRCSPMKGHSHVYWYRQLPEEGLKFMVYLQKENIIDESGMPKERFSAEFPKEGPSILRIQQVVRGDSAAYFCASSPPVVSTGELFFGEGSRLTVL.

This rearrangement joins TRBV27 to TRBJ2-7; TCRdb picks TRBD2, but there is no DNA to check that call. Germline CDR1 MNHEY, CDR2 SMNVEV (reference sequence). CDR3 size: 14 residues. The CDR3 protein is CASSLWRGSHEQYF.

J is TRBJ2-3 and V is TRBV7-8; there is no DNA to check the TCRdb D call of TRBD2. Germline V gene lookup returns CDR1 SGHVS and CDR2 FQNEAQ. The CDR3 is 17 amino acids. The CDR3 here is CASSRTSGRADTDTQYF. The full variable domain, with the rest looked up from reference TRBV7-8 and TRBJ2-3, is GAGVSQSPRYKVAKRGQDVALRCDPISGHVSLFWYQQALGQGPEFLTYFQNEAQLDKSGLPSDRFFAERPEGSVSTLKIQRTQQEDSAVYLCASSRTSGRADTDTQYFGPGTRLTVL.

The chain is built from TRBV4-1 and TRBJ1-5; TCRdb names TRBD1, which stays unverified in the absence of DNA. Germline CDR1 is MGHRA and CDR2 is YSYEKL. This CDR3 is built from 15 residues. The CDR3 here is CASSVGQGLNQPQHF.

The gene calls are TRBV7-3 and TRBJ2-1; TCRdb's D call of TRBD2 is untestable without DNA. Germline CDR1 reads SGHTA; CDR2 reads FQGTGA. The CDR3 extends over 15 amino acids. CDR3 in amino acids: CASSLAGESYNEQFF.

The J gene is TRBJ2-7, the V gene TRBV7-8; the TCRdb D gene call, TRBD2, has no DNA to confirm it. CDR3 length: 14 residues. Per the germline V gene, CDR1 is SGHVS and CDR2 is FQNEAQ. The CDR3 reads CASSLASGVGEQYF.

V is TRBV5-1 and J is TRBJ1-4. Germline V gene sequence: CDR1 SGHRS, CDR2 YFSETQ. This CDR3 contains 16 residues. The CDR3 loop is CASSPYSLTTNEKLFF. Variable domain in full (rest from reference TRBV5-1 and TRBJ1-4): KAGVTQTPRYLIKTRGQQVTLSCSPISGHRSVSWYQQTPGQGLQFLFEYFSETQRNKGNFPGRFSGRQFSNSRSEMNVSTLELGDSALYLCASSPYSLTTNEKLFFGSGTQLSVL.

The J gene is TRBJ1-5, the V gene TRBV29-1; TCRdb picks TRBD1, but there is no DNA to check that call. The CDR3 contains 13 residues. Per germline, CDR1 SQVTM and CDR2 ANQGSEA. The chain's CDR3 is CSAGTGPRQPQHF.

The rearrangement uses TRBV20-1 and TRBJ2-1; there is no DNA to check the TCRdb D call of TRBD1. Per the germline V gene, CDR1 is DFQATT and CDR2 is SNEGSKA (reference sequence). The CDR3 spans 14 residues. The CDR3: CSAGWGLKGGEQFF.

The chain joins TRBV6-1 to TRBJ1-2; the D call from TCRdb, TRBD1, cannot be confirmed without DNA. This CDR3 is 14 amino acids long. In germline, CDR1 is MNHNS, CDR2 SASEGT. The chain's CDR3 is CASSPGQGEGGYTF.

The chain combines TRBV11-2 with TRBJ2-1; lacking DNA, the TRBD2 call made by TCRdb goes unchecked. CDR3 length equals 15 residues. Germline values: CDR1 SGHAT, CDR2 FQNNGV. The CDR3 reads CASSPLGLVSDEQFF.

The chain joins TRBV7-9 to TRBJ1-4; TCRdb calls TRBD1, which cannot be checked without DNA. The CDR3 sequence is 13 residues long. Looked up from germline, CDR1 is SEHNR and CDR2 is FQNEAQ (reference sequence). This chain's CDR3 is CASSFQGAKKLFF.

The V gene is TRBV5-1, the J gene TRBJ2-7; the D call from TCRdb, TRBD1, cannot be confirmed without DNA. CDR1 and CDR2 from the germline V gene are SGHRS and YFSETQ. CDR3 length: 14 residues. The CDR3 here is CASSLSGFSYEQYF.

V and J are TRBV20-1 and TRBJ1-1; TCRdb reports TRBD1, a call that lacks DNA to check it against. The CDR3 extends over 13 amino acids. The germline gives CDR1 DFQATT, CDR2 SNEGSKA (reference sequence). The CDR3 here is CSARGQGATEAFF.

The J gene is TRBJ2-5, the V gene TRBV6-2 or TRBV6-3; no DNA is available, so the TRBD2 call from TCRdb remains unchecked. The CDR3 is 15 residues long. Germline V gene data show CDR1 as MNHEY and CDR2 as SVGEGT. The CDR3 sequence is CASTSPTGDQETQYF.

V is TRBV5-6 and J is TRBJ2-1. The CDR3 spans 12 residues. CDR1 and CDR2 from the germline V gene are SGHDT and YYEEEE. CDR3 loop: CASMMDRDEQFF.

The chain carries TRBV4-1 and TRBJ2-7; TCRdb proposes TRBD2, but this gene call is untestable without DNA. Germline values: CDR1 MGHRA, CDR2 YSYEKL. The CDR3 runs 16 residues. Here the CDR3 reads CASSQDSSGRVYEQYF.

The CDR3 loop is CATSRTGGVYEQFF. The rearrangement links TRBV15 to TRBJ2-1; TCRdb's D call, TRBD1, is unchecked because there is no DNA. The CDR3 covers 14 residues. In germline, CDR1 is LNHNV, CDR2 YYDKDF (reference sequence).

The chain carries TRBV28 and TRBJ1-3. CDR1 and CDR2 (germline): MDHEN, SYDVKM. This CDR3 comprises 16 residues. This chain's CDR3 is CASTTPTGGGGNTIYF.

This chain connects TRBV12-3 or TRBV12-4 to TRBJ1-6; as DNA is missing, the TRBD1 call by TCRdb cannot be tested. This CDR3 is built from 15 residues. The CDR3: CASRLGQGENSPLHF.

The genes are TRBV29-1 and TRBJ1-2. In germline, CDR1 is SQVTM, CDR2 ANQGSEA. The CDR3 runs 13 residues. CDR3 region: CSVSDRGDYGYTF. Supplemented by reference TRBV29-1 and TRBJ1-2, the full variable domain reads SAVISQKPSRDICQRGTSLTIQCQVDSQVTMMFWYRQQPGQSLTLIATANQGSEATYESGFVIDKFPISRPNLTFSTLTVSNMSPEDSSIYLCSVSDRGDYGYTFGSGTRLTVV.

The rearrangement uses TRBV18 and TRBJ1-4; the D call of TRBD1 rests on TCRdb alone, since no DNA is present to check it. CDR3 length: 14 residues. Germline assignment: CDR1 KGHSH and CDR2 LQKENI. CDR3 amino acids: CASSQSFGGEKLFF. Variable domain in full (rest from reference TRBV18 and TRBJ1-4): NAGVMQNPRHLVRRRGQEARLRCSPMKGHSHVYWYRQLPEEGLKFMVYLQKENIIDESGMPKERFSAEFPKEGPSILRIQQVVRGDSAAYFCASSQSFGGEKLFFGSGTQLSVL.

V usage is TRBV5-1 and J usage is TRBJ1-5. The CDR3 has 15 residues. Looked up from germline, CDR1 is SGHRS and CDR2 is YFSETQ. CDR3 region: CASSLDPTNYQPQHF.

The chain recombines TRBV29-1 with TRBJ2-1; TCRdb's assignment of TRBD2 cannot be checked, as there is no DNA. Germline V gives CDR1 SQVTM, CDR2 ANQGSEA. CDR3 size: 12 residues. The CDR3 sequence is CSVGTSGNEQFF.

The V call is TRBV5-1, the J call TRBJ2-3; no DNA is available, so the TRBD2 call from TCRdb remains unchecked. CDR1 SGHRS and CDR2 YFSETQ come from the germline V gene. The CDR3 loop spans 16 amino acids. The CDR3 protein is CASSLRVAGATDTQYF.

This rearrangement joins TRBV29-1 to TRBJ2-7; TCRdb calls TRBD1, which cannot be checked without DNA. CDR3 length equals 12 residues. Germline CDR1 is SQVTM and CDR2 is ANQGSEA. This CDR3 reads CSATDYHYEQYF.

The CDR3 sequence: CASSFDRRFTDTQYF. The V gene is TRBV27, the J gene TRBJ2-3; the TCRdb D gene call, TRBD1, has no DNA to confirm it. The CDR3 is 15 amino acids. The germline V gene encodes CDR1 MNHEY and CDR2 SMNVEV (reference sequence).

The chain links TRBV19 to TRBJ1-2. Germline assignment: CDR1 LNHDA and CDR2 SQIVND (reference sequence). The CDR3 runs to 12 residues. CDR3 residues: CASSNQSGGYTF.

V is TRBV20-1 and J is TRBJ2-2; the D call of TRBD1 rests on TCRdb alone, since no DNA is present to check it. This CDR3 spans 13 amino acids. In germline, CDR1 is DFQATT, CDR2 SNEGSKA (reference sequence). The CDR3 spells CSAIPQAAGELFF.

V and J are TRBV4-1 and TRBJ2-1; with no DNA, the TCRdb D assignment of TRBD1 cannot be verified. The CDR3 consists of 16 residues. Germline CDR1 MGHRA, CDR2 YSYEKL. CDR3 loop: CASSQEGDRGYNEQFF.